This TCR beta chain was documented in a study of read filtering for tumor transcriptome and immune sequencing. The V end was cut by 3 bases, the J end by 7 bases, with 18 bases between. This CDR3 spans 14 amino acids. CDR1 and CDR2 (germline): DFQATT, SNEGSKA (reference sequence). The library was built from about 400 ng RNA with molecular barcoded adaptors for alpha/delta and beta/gamma chains. TCRdb fed the reads into MiXCR, producing one record per CDR3 protein. The sample lists around 38,000 distinct CDR3 sequences; approximately 15% were seen once. Many counts were recorded for this clonotype. The source material was a population of CD138-negative cells sorted from bone marrow. The chain combines TRBV20-1 with TRBJ2-5; tentatively, D is TRBD2 (6 bases). This TCR was sampled from a donor at least 40 years old with multiple myeloma. The CDR3 region is CSARRDWGFGTQYF. The CDR3 nucleotides read TGCAGTGCTAGGCGGGACTGGGGGTTTGGGACCCAGTACTTC.